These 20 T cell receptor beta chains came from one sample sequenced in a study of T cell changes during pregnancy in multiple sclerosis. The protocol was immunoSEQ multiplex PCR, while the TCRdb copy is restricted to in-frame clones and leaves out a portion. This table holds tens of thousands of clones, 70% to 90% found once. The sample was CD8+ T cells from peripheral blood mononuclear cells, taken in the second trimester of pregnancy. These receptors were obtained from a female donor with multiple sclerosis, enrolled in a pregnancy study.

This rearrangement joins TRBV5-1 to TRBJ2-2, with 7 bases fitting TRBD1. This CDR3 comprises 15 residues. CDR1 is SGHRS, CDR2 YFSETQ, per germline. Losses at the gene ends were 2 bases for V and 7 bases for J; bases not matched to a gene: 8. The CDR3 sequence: CASSFEGAAGGELFF. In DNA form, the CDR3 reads TGCGCCAGCAGCTTCGAGGGGGCAGCAGGCGGGGAGCTGTTTTTT. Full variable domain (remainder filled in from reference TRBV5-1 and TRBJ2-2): KAGVTQTPRYLIKTRGQQVTLSCSPISGHRSVSWYQQTPGQGLQFLFEYFSETQRNKGNFPGRFSGRQFSNSRSEMNVSTLELGDSALYLCASSFEGAAGGELFFGEGSRLTVL.

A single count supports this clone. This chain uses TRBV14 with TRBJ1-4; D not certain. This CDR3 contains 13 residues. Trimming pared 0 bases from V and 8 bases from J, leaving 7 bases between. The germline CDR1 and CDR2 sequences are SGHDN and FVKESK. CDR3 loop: CASSQDYGEKLFF. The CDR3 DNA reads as TGTGCCAGCAGCCAAGATTACGGGGAAAAACTGTTTTTT.

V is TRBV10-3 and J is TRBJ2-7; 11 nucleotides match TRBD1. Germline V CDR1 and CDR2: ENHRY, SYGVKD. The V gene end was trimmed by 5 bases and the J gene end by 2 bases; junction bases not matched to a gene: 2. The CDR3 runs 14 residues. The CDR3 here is CAISPGQGAYEQYF. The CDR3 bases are TGTGCCATCAGTCCGGGACAGGGGGCCTACGAGCAGTACTTC.

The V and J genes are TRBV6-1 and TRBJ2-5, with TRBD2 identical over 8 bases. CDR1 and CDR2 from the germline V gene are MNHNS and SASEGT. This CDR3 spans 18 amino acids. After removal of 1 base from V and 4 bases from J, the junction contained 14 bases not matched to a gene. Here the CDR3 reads CASSEVGPWREAGETQYF. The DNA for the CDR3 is TGTGCCAGCAGTGAAGTCGGCCCGTGGCGGGAGGCTGGAGAGACCCAGTACTTC.

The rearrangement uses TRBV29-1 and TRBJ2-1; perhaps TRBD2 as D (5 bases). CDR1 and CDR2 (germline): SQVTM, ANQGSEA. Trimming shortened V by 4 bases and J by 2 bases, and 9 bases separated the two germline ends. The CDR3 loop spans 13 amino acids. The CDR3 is CSVVDSTYNEQFF. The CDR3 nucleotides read TGCAGCGTTGTGGACTCAACCTACAATGAGCAGTTCTTC.

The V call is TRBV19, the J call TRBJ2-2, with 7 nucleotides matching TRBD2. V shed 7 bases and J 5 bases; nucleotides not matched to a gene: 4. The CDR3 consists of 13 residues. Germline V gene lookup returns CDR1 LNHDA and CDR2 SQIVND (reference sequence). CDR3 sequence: CASTGLETGELFF. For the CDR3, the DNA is TGTGCCAGTACTGGACTAGAGACCGGGGAGCTGTTTTTT.

The CDR3 spells CASSPGDSYEQYF. In DNA form, the CDR3 reads TGTGCCAGCAGCCCAGGTGACTCCTACGAGCAGTACTTC. This chain joins TRBV27 and TRBJ2-7, with D uncertain. Germline CDR1 is MNHEY and CDR2 is SMNVEV (reference sequence). The CDR3 runs to 13 residues. V lost 6 bases and J lost 0, with 9 bases in between.

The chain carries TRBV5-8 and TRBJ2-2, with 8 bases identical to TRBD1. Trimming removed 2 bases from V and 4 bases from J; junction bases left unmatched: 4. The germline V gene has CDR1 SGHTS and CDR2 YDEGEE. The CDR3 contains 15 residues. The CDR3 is CASSLGQGPTGELFF. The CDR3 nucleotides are TGTGCCAGCAGCTTAGGACAGGGCCCCACCGGGGAGCTGTTTTTT.

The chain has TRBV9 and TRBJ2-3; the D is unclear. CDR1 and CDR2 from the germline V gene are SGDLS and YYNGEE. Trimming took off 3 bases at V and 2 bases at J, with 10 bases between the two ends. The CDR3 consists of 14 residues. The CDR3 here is CASSAQTNTDTQYF. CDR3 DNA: TGTGCCAGCAGCGCCCAAACTAACACAGATACGCAGTATTTT. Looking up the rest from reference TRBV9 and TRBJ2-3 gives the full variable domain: DSGVTQTPKHLITATGQRVTLRCSPRSGDLSVYWYQQSLDQGLQFLIQYYNGEERAKGNILERFSAQQFPDLHSELNLSSLELGDSALYFCASSAQTNTDTQYFGPGTRLTVL.

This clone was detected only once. CDR3 sequence (DNA): TGTGCCAGCAGTTTATCAGGGGACGAGCAGTACTTC. This codes for CASSLSGDEQYF. V usage is TRBV28 and J usage is TRBJ2-7; D might be TRBD1 (6 bases). Germline V lookup: CDR1 MDHEN, CDR2 SYDVKM. V lost 1 base, J lost 5 bases, and 6 bases lay in between. CDR3 length: 12 residues.

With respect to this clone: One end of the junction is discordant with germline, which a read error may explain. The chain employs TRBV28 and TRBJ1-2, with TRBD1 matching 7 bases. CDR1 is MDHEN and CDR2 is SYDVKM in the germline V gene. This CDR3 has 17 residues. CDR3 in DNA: TGTGCCAGCACTTTAACGGAACTGACAGGGATAAACTATGGCTACACCTTC. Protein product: CASTLTELTGINYGYTF.

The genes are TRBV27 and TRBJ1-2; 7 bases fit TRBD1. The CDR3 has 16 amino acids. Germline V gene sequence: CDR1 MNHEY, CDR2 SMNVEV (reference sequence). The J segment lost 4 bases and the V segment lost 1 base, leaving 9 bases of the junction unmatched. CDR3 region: CASSLYNPGTVYGYTF. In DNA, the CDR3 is TGTGCCAGCAGTTTATATAACCCCGGGACAGTCTATGGCTACACCTTC.

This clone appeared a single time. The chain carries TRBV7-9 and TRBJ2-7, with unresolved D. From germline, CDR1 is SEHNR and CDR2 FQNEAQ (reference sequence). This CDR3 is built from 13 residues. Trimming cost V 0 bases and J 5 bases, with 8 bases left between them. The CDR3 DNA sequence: TGTGCCAGCAGCTTAGCGCAGGCTGACGAGCAGTACTTC. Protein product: CASSLAQADEQYF.

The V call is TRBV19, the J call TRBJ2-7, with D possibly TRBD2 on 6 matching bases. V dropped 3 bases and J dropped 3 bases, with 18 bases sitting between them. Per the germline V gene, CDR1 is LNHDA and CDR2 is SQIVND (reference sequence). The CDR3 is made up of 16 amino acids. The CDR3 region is CASSMAGEVTVYEQYF. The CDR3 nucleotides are TGTGCCAGTAGTATGGCCGGGGAGGTAACCGTCTACGAGCAGTACTTC. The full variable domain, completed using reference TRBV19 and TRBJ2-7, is DGGITQSPKYLFRKEGQNVTLSCEQNLNHDAMYWYRQDPGQGLRLIYYSQIVNDFQKGDIAEGYSVSREKKESFPLTVTSAQKNPTAFYLCASSMAGEVTVYEQYFGPGTRLTVT.

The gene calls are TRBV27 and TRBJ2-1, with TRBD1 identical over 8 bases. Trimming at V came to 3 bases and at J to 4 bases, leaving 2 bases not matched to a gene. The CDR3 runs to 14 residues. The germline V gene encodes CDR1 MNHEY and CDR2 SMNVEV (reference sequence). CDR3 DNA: TGTGCCAGCAGTTTGGACAGGGTATACAATGAGCAGTTCTTC. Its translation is CASSLDRVYNEQFF.

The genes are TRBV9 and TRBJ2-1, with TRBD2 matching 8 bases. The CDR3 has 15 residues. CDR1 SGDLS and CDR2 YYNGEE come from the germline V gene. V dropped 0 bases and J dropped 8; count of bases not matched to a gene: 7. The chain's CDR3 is CASSVEGTRGDEQFF. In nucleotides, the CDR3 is TGTGCCAGCAGCGTAGAAGGGACTAGGGGCGATGAGCAGTTCTTC.

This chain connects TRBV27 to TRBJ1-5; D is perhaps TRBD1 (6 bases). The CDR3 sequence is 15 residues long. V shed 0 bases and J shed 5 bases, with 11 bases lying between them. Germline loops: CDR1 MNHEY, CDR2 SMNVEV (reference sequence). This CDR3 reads CASSLSAGVHQPQHF. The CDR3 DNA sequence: TGTGCCAGCAGTTTATCGGCAGGGGTGCATCAGCCCCAGCATTTT.

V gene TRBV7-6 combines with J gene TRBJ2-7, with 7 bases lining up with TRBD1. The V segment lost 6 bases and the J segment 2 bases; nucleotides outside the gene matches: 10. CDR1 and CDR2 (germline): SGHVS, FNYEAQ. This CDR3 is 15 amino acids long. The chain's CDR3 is CASRRTGDNTYEQYF. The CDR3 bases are TGTGCCAGCAGGCGTACAGGGGACAATACCTACGAGCAGTACTTC.

The CDR3 here is CASSLGIAVLNEQFF. The CDR3 region has the DNA TGTGCCAGCAGCTTAGGGATAGCGGTTTTGAATGAGCAGTTCTTC. The chain joins TRBV7-9 to TRBJ2-1; D might be TRBD2 (6 bases). CDR1 is SEHNR and CDR2 is FQNEAQ in the germline V gene (reference sequence). This CDR3 comprises 15 residues. With 1 base removed from V and 7 bases from J, the gap between germline ends came to 14 bases.

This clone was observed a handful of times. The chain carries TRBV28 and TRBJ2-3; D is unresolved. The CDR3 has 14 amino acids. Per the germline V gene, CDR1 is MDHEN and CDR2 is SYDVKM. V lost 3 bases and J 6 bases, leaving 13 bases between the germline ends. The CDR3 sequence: CASSFLEAWDTQYF. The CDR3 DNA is TGTGCCAGCAGTTTCCTAGAGGCGTGGGATACGCAGTATTTT. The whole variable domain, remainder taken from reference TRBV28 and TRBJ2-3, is DVKVTQSSRYLVKRTGEKVFLECVQDMDHENMFWYRQDPGLGLRLIYFSYDVKMKEKGDIPEGYSVSREKKERFSLILESASTNQTSMYLCASSFLEAWDTQYFGPGTRLTVL.